This entry features one TCR beta chain sequence. In the authors' methods: Estimated nucleated cell counts came from reference gene primer amplification. Libraries were prepared by immunoSEQ multiplex PCR; TCRdb keeps only in-frame clonotypes and omits some of them. The V and J calls and clone size come from that table; D and trimming were worked out from the DNA. The table includes about 100,000 clones, approximately 87% detected once. The data derive from a study of blood T cell repertoires in COVID-19. Overall study context: Samples taken during acute and convalescent COVID-19 were collected in the United States, Italy and Spain. Nucleic acid was either cDNA or gDNA, and it came from T cells, B-cell-depleted T cells, or PBMCs.

The clonotype originates from a human donor in a cohort sampled during active COVID-19. Sequencing used peripheral blood.

The CDR3 loop reads CASSGSAGPHQETQYF. CDR3 in DNA: TGTGCCAGCAGTGGCTCGGCGGGGCCCCACCAAGAGACCCAGTACTTC. The chain has TRBV6-4 and TRBJ2-5; maybe TRBD2 (6 bases). The germline V gene has CDR1 MRHNA and CDR2 SNTAGT. CDR3 size: 16 residues. Trimming removed 4 bases at V and 0 bases at J, with 15 bases between.